Sequencing of this T cell receptor beta chain was carried out in a study of shared clonotypes between healthy human individuals. CDR3 length: 14 residues. Germline CDR1 reads SGHTA; CDR2 reads FQGNSA. Trimming removed 3 bases from V and 5 bases from J, with 11 bases in between. This clone is a singleton in its sample. Generated by immunoSEQ multiplex PCR, the TCRdb table keeps only in-frame clones and is missing some. The repertoire holds 950,000 to 1,300,000 clones, with under 80% as singletons. Sequencing was performed on memory CD4+ T cells sorted from blood. The subset here: CD45RA-negative fraction. The TCR originated in a man aged 18 to 30 in good health. V usage is TRBV7-2 and J usage is TRBJ2-1, with TRBD2 as a possible D gene (5 bases). CDR3 sequence: CASSFLSGNNEQFF. The CDR3 nucleotides are TGTGCCAGCAGCTTTTTGAGCGGAAACAATGAGCAGTTCTTC.